This record covers a single TCR beta chain. Its antigen remains unidentified. This entry belongs to a study of OX40 agonist ivuxolimab in advanced cancers. Anyone with autoimmune disease history or systemic immunosuppression was excluded. Germline CDR1 is MNHNS and CDR2 is SASEGT. The CDR3 consists of 11 residues. V was trimmed by 7 bases and J by 10 bases, leaving 11 bases between them. Only in-frame clones appear in the TCRdb table, and some are missing; sequencing was by immunoSEQ multiplex PCR. Of about 28,000 clones in the sample, around four fifths were seen once. Study-level points and caveats: More expanded clones were seen, on average, in CD8+ T cells than in CD4+.

Here the sequenced sample was CD4+ or CD8+ T cells sorted from blood, taken in a trial of the OX40 agonist ivuxolimab. This clonotype originated in an adult with an advanced solid tumor such as melanoma, head and neck, liver or kidney cancer. V and J are TRBV6-1 and TRBJ1-5; D not certain. The CDR3 spells CASMDPGPQHF. CDR3 nucleotide sequence: TGTGCCAGCATGGACCCCGGTCCCCAGCATTTT.